This T cell receptor beta chain was obtained from a study of T cells after yellow fever vaccination. General study points: Subsequent booster samples again held most clones from primary vaccination (96% CD4, over 80% CD8).

Trimming took off 4 bases at V and 1 base at J, with 5 bases between the two ends. The CDR3 totals 14 residues. The germline CDR1 and CDR2 sequences are KGHSH and LQKENI. This clonotype was seen ten or more times. Its matching antigen is unknown. The 5'RACE template-switching step produced TCR cDNA and added a universal primer site and UMIs. TCRdb ran MiXCR on the 5' RACE reads and lists one entry per CDR3 protein. The sample yields about 150,000 distinct CDR3 sequences, less than 8.5% seen once. The chain has TRBV18 and TRBJ2-6; D not resolved. The origin of this receptor is a man between 25 and 39 years old who received the YFV17D yellow fever vaccine. The sequencing here drew on CD4+ T cells sorted from PBMCs, taken 10 days after the yellow fever booster vaccination. The CDR3 DNA is TGTGCCAGCTCACGTATTTCTGGGGCCAACGTCCTGACTTTC. Translating gives CASSRISGANVLTF.